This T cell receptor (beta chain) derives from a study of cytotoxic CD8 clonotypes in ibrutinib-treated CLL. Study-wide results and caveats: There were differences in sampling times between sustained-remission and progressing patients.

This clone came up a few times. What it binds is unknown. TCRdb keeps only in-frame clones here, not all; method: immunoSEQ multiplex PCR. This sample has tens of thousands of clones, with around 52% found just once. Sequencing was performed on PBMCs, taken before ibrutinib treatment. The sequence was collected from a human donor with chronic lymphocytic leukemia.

The CDR3 DNA reads as TGTGCCAGCTCTCGGGACAGGGATGACTACGAGCAGTACTTC. Translating it yields CASSRDRDDYEQYF. The rearrangement joins TRBV18 to TRBJ2-7; 9 nucleotides align to TRBD1. There are 14 residues in the CDR3. V dropped 6 bases and J dropped 3; count of bases not matched to a gene: 6. The germline V gene has CDR1 KGHSH and CDR2 LQKENI.